These T cell receptor beta chains were read from a single sample in a study of OX40 agonist ivuxolimab in advanced cancers. Using immunoSEQ multiplex PCR, the repertoire was profiled, and TCRdb retains in-frame clones only, with some absent. The table lists just under 65,000 clones, 80% to 90% of them singletons, with 7.5% to 10% in the top ten. The material sequenced was CD4+ or CD8+ T cells sorted from blood, taken in a trial of the OX40 agonist ivuxolimab. The receptors derive from an adult with an advanced solid tumor such as melanoma, head and neck, liver or kidney cancer. Both conserved end residues are part of each CDR3. Fields, in order: D gene, V gene, clone size, J gene, CDR3 DNA, CDR3 protein. D genes are given only for firm matches. Part of the rows lack a size; the others show once, few, many or a class for expanded clones.

D: NA
V: TRBV15
size: NA
J: TRBJ1-5
DNA: TGTGCCACCAGCAGAGCCGGTAGCAATCAGCCCCAGCATTTT
CDR3: CATSRAGSNQPQHF

D: NA
V: TRBV7-9
size: NA
J: TRBJ1-3
DNA: TGTGCCAGCAGCCCTGCTCCCGGACGGTCGGATGGAAACACCATATATTTT
CDR3: CASSPAPGRSDGNTIYF

D: NA
V: TRBV10-3
size: NA
J: TRBJ1-1
DNA: TGTGCCATCGGTCAACAGAGTGAAGCTTTCTTT
CDR3: CAIGQQSEAFF

D: TRBD2
V: TRBV30
size: few
J: TRBJ2-7
DNA: TGTGCCTGGAGTGCCGGGACTAGCGTCAACGAGCAGTACTTC
CDR3: CAWSAGTSVNEQYF

D: TRBD2
V: TRBV7-2
size: NA
J: TRBJ2-1
DNA: TGTGCCAGCAGGCTTGGACTAGCGGTTTACAATGAGCAGTTCTTC
CDR3: CASRLGLAVYNEQFF

D: TRBD2
V: TRBV29-1
size: NA
J: TRBJ2-3
DNA: TGCAGCGTTGAATCCCCAGAGGAAGCGGGGGCCACAGATACGCAGTATTTT
CDR3: CSVESPEEAGATDTQYF

D: NA
V: TRBV7-8
size: few
J: TRBJ1-3
DNA: TGTGCCAGCAGCTTCAAGGGGAACACCATATATTTT
CDR3: CASSFKGNTIYF

D: NA
V: TRBV5-1
size: NA
J: TRBJ2-3
DNA: TGCGCCAGCAGCTGGGACTTCTACACAGATACGCAGTATTTT
CDR3: CASSWDFYTDTQYF

D: NA
V: TRBV4-2
size: NA
J: TRBJ1-3
DNA: TGTGCCAGCAGCCAAGAGGCGGGGCTCGGAAACACCATATATTTT
CDR3: CASSQEAGLGNTIYF

D: NA
V: TRBV30
size: NA
J: TRBJ2-2
DNA: TGTGCCTGGAGTAAAGGGTCCAGCACCGGGGAGCTGTTTTTT
CDR3: CAWSKGSSTGELFF

D: TRBD2
V: TRBV9
size: NA
J: TRBJ2-7
DNA: TGTGCCAGCAGCGCCGGACTAGCGGAGACCTACGAGCAGTACTTC
CDR3: CASSAGLAETYEQYF

D: TRBD1
V: TRBV15
size: once
J: TRBJ1-2
DNA: TGTGCCACCAGCAGACCGGAGCATCAGGGGGATTTGGGCTATGGCTACACCTTC
CDR3: CATSRPEHQGDLGYGYTF

D: NA
V: TRBV4-2
size: NA
J: TRBJ2-3
DNA: TGTGCCAGCAGCCAAGGACCTGACACAGATACGCAGTATTTT
CDR3: CASSQGPDTDTQYF

D: NA
V: TRBV2
size: NA
J: TRBJ1-5
DNA: TGTGCCAGCAGGTTCGGGGGGGCAGGGGGCAATCAGCCCCAGCATTTT
CDR3: CASRFGGAGGNQPQHF